These 14 T cell receptor beta chains originate from one sample sequenced in a study of OX40 agonist ivuxolimab in advanced cancers. Libraries were prepared by immunoSEQ multiplex PCR; TCRdb keeps only in-frame clonotypes and omits some of them. The sample shows roughly 38,000 clones, 90% to 95% of them seen only once. The material was CD4+ or CD8+ T cells sorted from blood, obtained in a trial of the OX40 agonist ivuxolimab. The source is an adult with an advanced solid tumor such as melanoma, head and neck, liver or kidney cancer.

The chain recombines TRBV29-1 with TRBJ1-2; no reliable D call. There are 13 residues in the CDR3. Looked up from germline, CDR1 is SQVTM and CDR2 is ANQGSEA. Deletions cut 0 bases from V and 5 bases from J, with 10 bases between. The CDR3 loop is CSVEDAQTYGYTF. The DNA for the CDR3 is TGCAGCGTTGAAGATGCCCAGACGTATGGCTACACCTTC.

The chain combines TRBV19 with TRBJ1-2; tentative D call: TRBD1 (6 bases). CDR3 length equals 14 residues. Germline CDR1 and CDR2: LNHDA and SQIVND (reference sequence). V was cut by 2 bases and J by 8 bases, with 15 bases left in between. As DNA, the CDR3 is TGTGCCAGTAGTATAAAAACAGGGCTTCAGGGCTACACCTTC. This translates into CASSIKTGLQGYTF.

The chain has TRBV5-1 and TRBJ1-2, with D possibly matching TRBD1 (6 bases). Germline assignment: CDR1 SGHRS and CDR2 YFSETQ. CDR3 length: 13 residues. The V end lost 4 bases, the J end lost 4 bases, and 11 bases lay between the germline ends. The CDR3 DNA reads as TGCGCCAGCAGCCAGGACAGATCCTATGGCTACACCTTC. It is translated as CASSQDRSYGYTF.

The chain has TRBV11-3 and TRBJ2-2; TRBD2 aligns across 11 bases. J lost 4 bases, V lost 1 base, and 5 bases had no gene match. Germline V gives CDR1 SGHNT, CDR2 YENEEA. The CDR3 runs to 17 residues. CDR3 region: CASSLVAGGPGTGELFF. The CDR3 DNA reads as TGTGCCAGCAGCTTAGTAGCGGGAGGGCCAGGCACCGGGGAGCTGTTTTTT.

The chain couples TRBV21-1 to TRBJ1-1. TRBV21-1 is classified as a pseudogene. The CDR3 consists of 15 residues. The CDR3 sequence is CASSKARDLRTEAFF. The CDR3 DNA follows: TGTGCCAGCAGCAAGGCACGCGACCTGAGAACTGAAGCTTTCTTT.

The gene calls are TRBV4-1 and TRBJ2-3; 11 bases align to TRBD2. CDR1 is MGHRA and CDR2 is YSYEKL in the germline V gene. This CDR3 contains 16 residues. V gave up 4 bases and J gave up 2 bases; unmatched junction bases: 5. The CDR3 DNA sequence: TGCGCCAGCAGCCTCGGGACTAGCGGTTACACAGATACGCAGTATTTT. This gives the protein CASSLGTSGYTDTQYF.

This chain links TRBV7-9 with TRBJ2-7; TRBD2 agrees at 10 bases. The CDR3 loop spans 15 amino acids. In germline, CDR1 is SEHNR, CDR2 FQNEAQ (reference sequence). The trim removed 5 bases at V and 6 bases at J, leaving 10 bases unmatched. This chain's CDR3 is CASSLRTSGLIEQYF. Here the CDR3 DNA reads TGTGCCAGCAGCCTCCGGACTAGCGGCTTAATCGAGCAGTACTTC. Combining the CDR3 with reference TRBV7-9 and TRBJ2-7 gives the whole variable domain DTGVSQNPRHKITKRGQNVTFRCDPISEHNRLYWYRQTLGQGPEFLTYFQNEAQLEKSRLLSDRFSAERPKGSFSTLEIQRTEQGDSAMYLCASSLRTSGLIEQYFGPGTRLTVT.

This sequence joins TRBV7-6 and TRBJ2-5, with 7 nucleotides matching TRBD2. Germline assignment: CDR1 SGHVS and CDR2 FNYEAQ. V lost 6 bases, J lost 5 bases, and 6 bases stayed unmatched. This CDR3 comprises 13 residues. The CDR3 loop reads CASRVAGMETQYF. Here the CDR3 DNA reads TGTGCCAGCAGAGTAGCGGGCATGGAGACCCAGTACTTC. The whole variable domain, filled in from reference TRBV7-6 and TRBJ2-5, reads GAGVSQSPRYKVTKRGQDVALRCDPISGHVSLYWYRQALGQGPEFLTYFNYEAQQDKSGLPNDRFSAERPEGSISTLTIQRTEQRDSAMYRCASRVAGMETQYFGPGTRLLVL.

The chain employs TRBV5-1 and TRBJ2-7; D uncertain. The V gene lost 4 bases and the J gene lost 6 bases, with 11 bases spanning the gap. The CDR3 loop spans 12 amino acids. Germline assignment: CDR1 SGHRS and CDR2 YFSETQ. The CDR3 DNA reads as TGCGCCAGCAGCCTGGGTACCTCCGAGCAGTACTTC. This encodes CASSLGTSEQYF.

The chain is built from TRBV4-2 and TRBJ1-1, with TRBD1 identical over 7 bases. The V gene end was trimmed by 1 base and the J gene end by 1 base; junction bases not matched to a gene: 15. Per germline, CDR1 LGHNA and CDR2 YNFKEQ. This CDR3 has 19 residues. This chain's CDR3 is CASSQVQGRGGRENTEAFF. The CDR3 region has the DNA TGTGCCAGCAGCCAAGTGCAGGGTCGAGGGGGCAGGGAGAACACTGAAGCTTTCTTT.

The count of this clone is one. This sequence joins TRBV29-1 and TRBJ2-7, with D hard to call. This CDR3 is built from 12 residues. V lost 5 bases and J 6 bases, leaving 14 bases between the germline ends. CDR1 is SQVTM, CDR2 ANQGSEA, per germline. This CDR3 reads CSVQEDSSEQYF. CDR3 DNA: TGCAGCGTTCAGGAAGATTCAAGCGAGCAGTACTTC.

This clone was seen a handful of times. This chain uses TRBV7-2 with TRBJ2-7, with no clear D. The CDR3 sequence is 15 residues long. CDR1 is SGHTA, CDR2 FQGNSA, per germline. Trimming took off 1 base at V and 0 bases at J, with 10 bases between the two ends. In nucleotides, the CDR3 is TGTGCCAGCAGCTTAGGGTACAGTTTCTCCTACGAGCAGTACTTC. Translated, it gives CASSLGYSFSYEQYF.

This clone was observed a single time. The CDR3 sequence: CSVEGDRDSGKLFF. The CDR3 coding sequence is TGCAGCGTTGAAGGGGACAGGGATTCCGGTAAACTGTTTTTT. The rearrangement uses TRBV29-1 and TRBJ1-4, with 9 positions matching TRBD1. The CDR3 has 14 residues. Germline V CDR1 and CDR2: SQVTM, ANQGSEA. Trimming took 1 base from V and 11 from J; bases not matched to a gene: 8.

The gene calls are TRBV27 and TRBJ2-1, with 7 bases matching TRBD1. Per germline, CDR1 MNHEY and CDR2 SMNVEV (reference sequence). CDR3 length: 15 amino acids. The V gene end was trimmed by 8 bases and the J gene end by 0 bases; junction bases not matched to a gene: 7. CDR3 sequence (DNA): TGTGCCAGCTCGGACAGGCAGAGCTCCTACAATGAGCAGTTCTTC. It yields the protein CASSDRQSSYNEQFF.